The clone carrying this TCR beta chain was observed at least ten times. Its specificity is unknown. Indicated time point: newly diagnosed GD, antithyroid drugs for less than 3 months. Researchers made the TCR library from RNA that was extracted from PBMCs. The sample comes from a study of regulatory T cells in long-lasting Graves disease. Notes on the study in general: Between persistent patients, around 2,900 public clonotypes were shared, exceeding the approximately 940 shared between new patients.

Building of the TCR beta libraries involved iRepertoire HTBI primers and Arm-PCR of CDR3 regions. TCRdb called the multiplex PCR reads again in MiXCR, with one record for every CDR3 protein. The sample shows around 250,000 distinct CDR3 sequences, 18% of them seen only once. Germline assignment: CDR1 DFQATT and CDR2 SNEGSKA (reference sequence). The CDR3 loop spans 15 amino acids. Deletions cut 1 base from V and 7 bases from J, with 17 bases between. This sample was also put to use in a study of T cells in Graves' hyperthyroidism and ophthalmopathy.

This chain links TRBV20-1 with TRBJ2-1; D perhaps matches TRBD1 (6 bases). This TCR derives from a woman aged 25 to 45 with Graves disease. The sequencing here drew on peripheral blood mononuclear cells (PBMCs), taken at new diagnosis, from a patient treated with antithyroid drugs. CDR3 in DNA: TGCAGTGCTAGAGTACGGGCAGGGGCCGGGAATGAGCAGTTCTTC. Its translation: CSARVRAGAGNEQFF.